This T cell receptor beta chain was recovered during a study of cytomegalovirus exposure and HLA in healthy donors. PCR was performed using 60 Vbeta and 13 Jbeta primers. Here immunoSEQ multiplex PCR was the method, and the copy in TCRdb shows in-frame clones only, minus some. The table includes about 110,000 clones, roughly four fifths detected once. This sequence was found in a man between 50 and 59 years old in good health and CMV-seronegative. The specimen sequenced was PBMCs.

The CDR3 loop is CASSVPDRHGETQYF. In nucleotides, the CDR3 is TGTGCCAGCAGTGTCCCCGACAGGCATGGGGAGACCCAGTACTTC. This rearrangement joins TRBV2 to TRBJ2-5; tentative D call: TRBD1 (6 bases). CDR1 SNHLY and CDR2 FYNNEI come from the germline V gene. This CDR3 comprises 15 residues. The germline V and J ends were trimmed by 4 bases and 5 bases, with 17 bases remaining between them.